These 9 T cell receptor beta chains came from one sample sequenced in a study of T cells after yellow fever vaccination. One entry per CDR3 protein results from TCRdb running MiXCR on the 5' RACE reads. The sample records 300,000 or so distinct CDR3 sequences, over 10% being singletons. This specimen consisted of CD4+ T cells sorted from PBMCs, obtained 45 days after the yellow fever booster vaccination. The receptors were sampled from a man aged 30 to 39 who received the YFV17D yellow fever vaccine.

This clonotype was observed a few times. V is TRBV6-5 and J is TRBJ2-6; tentative D call: TRBD2 (6 bases). Per the germline V gene, CDR1 is MNHEY and CDR2 is SVGAGI. Trimming took off 0 bases at V and 0 bases at J, with 9 bases between the two ends. The CDR3 runs 17 residues. As DNA, the CDR3 is TGTGCCAGCAGTTACTCGGCGGGGTCCTCTGGGGCCAACGTCCTGACTTTC. Its translation: CASSYSAGSSGANVLTF.

The rearrangement joins TRBV7-2 to TRBJ2-1; D remains unclear. The CDR3 loop spans 14 amino acids. CDR1 is SGHTA, CDR2 FQGNSA, per germline. Trimming shortened V by 10 bases and J by 2 bases, and 15 bases separated the two germline ends. The CDR3 DNA reads TGTGCCACCCAAGCCCCAGTGACCTACAATGAGCAGTTCTTC. The encoded protein is CATQAPVTYNEQFF.

This clonotype was detected only a few times. The junction and the germline gene differ at one end; a read error may be behind it. The chain recombines TRBV7-9 with TRBJ2-6; a possible D gene is TRBD1 (5 bases). Germline V gene sequence: CDR1 SEHNR, CDR2 FQNEAQ (reference sequence). The CDR3 is made up of 14 amino acids. The DNA of the CDR3 is TGTGCCAGCACCGTATTCCGTGGGGCCAATGTCCTGACTTTC. Translated: CASTVFRGANVLTF.

This clonotype was observed a few times. This chain joins TRBV20-1 and TRBJ1-4; D remains ambiguous. This CDR3 has 13 residues. Trimming removed 6 bases from V and 0 bases from J, with 8 bases in between. Germline V gives CDR1 DFQATT, CDR2 SNEGSKA (reference sequence). In nucleotides, the CDR3 is TGCAGTGCGAGGATTTCAACTAATGAAAAACTGTTTTTT. The encoded protein is CSARISTNEKLFF.

V is TRBV27 and J is TRBJ2-3; 13 bases are a match to TRBD2. Trimming took 5 bases from V and 0 from J; bases not matched to a gene: 8. CDR1 and CDR2 from the germline V gene are MNHEY and SMNVEV (reference sequence). The CDR3 length is 18 residues. CDR3 DNA: TGTGCCAGCAGTCGCGGACTAGCGGGAGCGCCCAGCACAGATACGCAGTATTTT. It yields the protein CASSRGLAGAPSTDTQYF.

This sequence joins TRBV7-2 and TRBJ1-4; D gene ambiguous. V lost 1 base and J lost 5, with 8 bases in between. CDR1 and CDR2 from the germline V gene are SGHTA and FQGNSA. CDR3 size: 14 residues. The CDR3 nucleotides read TGTGCCAGCAGCTTAGATCCGGGGAATGAAAAACTGTTTTTT. This codes for CASSLDPGNEKLFF.

This chain joins TRBV27 and TRBJ1-5; D is unclear. Germline CDR1 MNHEY, CDR2 SMNVEV (reference sequence). The germline V and J ends were trimmed by 2 bases and 2 bases, with 10 bases remaining between them. This CDR3 has 15 amino acids. CDR3 coding DNA: TGTGCCAGCAGTTTAATAGGGTTAGGCAATCAGCCCCAGCATTTT. Its translation: CASSLIGLGNQPQHF.

The table lists this clonotype with a few counts. The CDR3 region is CASSYWRLSYEQYF. The CDR3 DNA is TGTGCCAGCAGTTATTGGCGGCTTTCCTACGAGCAGTACTTC. This rearrangement joins TRBV6-5 to TRBJ2-7; D not certain. Between the trimmed V and J ends, which lost 3 bases and 1 base, there was a span of 10 bases. CDR1 and CDR2 (germline): MNHEY, SVGAGI. The CDR3 covers 14 residues.

This chain joins TRBV7-2 and TRBJ2-7; the D gene is possibly TRBD2 (5 bases). The germline CDR1 and CDR2 sequences are SGHTA and FQGNSA. The CDR3 spans 14 residues. Trimming took 6 bases from V and 2 from J, leaving 14 bases between them. The CDR3 bases are TGTGCCAGCAGACCGCCTAGCTATGCCTACGAGCAGTACTTC. Protein product: CASRPPSYAYEQYF.